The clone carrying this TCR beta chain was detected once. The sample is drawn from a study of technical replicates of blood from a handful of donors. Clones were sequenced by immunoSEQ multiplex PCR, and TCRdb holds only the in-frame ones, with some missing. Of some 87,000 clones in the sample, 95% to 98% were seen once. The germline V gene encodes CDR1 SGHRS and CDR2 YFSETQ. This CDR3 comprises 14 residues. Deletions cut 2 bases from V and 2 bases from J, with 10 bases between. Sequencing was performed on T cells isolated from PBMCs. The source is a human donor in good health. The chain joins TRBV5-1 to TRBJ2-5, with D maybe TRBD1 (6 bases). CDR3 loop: CASSLVGQQETQYF. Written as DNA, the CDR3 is TGCGCCAGCAGCTTAGTCGGACAGCAAGAGACCCAGTACTTC. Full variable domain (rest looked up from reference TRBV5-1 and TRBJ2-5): KAGVTQTPRYLIKTRGQQVTLSCSPISGHRSVSWYQQTPGQGLQFLFEYFSETQRNKGNFPGRFSGRQFSNSRSEMNVSTLELGDSALYLCASSLVGQQETQYFGPGTRLLVL.